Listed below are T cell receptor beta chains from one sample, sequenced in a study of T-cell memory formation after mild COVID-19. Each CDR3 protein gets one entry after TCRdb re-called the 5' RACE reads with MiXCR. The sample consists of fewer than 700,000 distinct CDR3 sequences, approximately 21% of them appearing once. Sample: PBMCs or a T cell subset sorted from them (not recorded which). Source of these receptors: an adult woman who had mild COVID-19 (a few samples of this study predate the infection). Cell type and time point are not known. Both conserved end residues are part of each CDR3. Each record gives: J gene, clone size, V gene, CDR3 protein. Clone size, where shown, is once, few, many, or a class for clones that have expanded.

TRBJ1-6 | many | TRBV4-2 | CASSRTIGTGSNSPLHF
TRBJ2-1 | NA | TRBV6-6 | CASSYSDSSELDEQFF
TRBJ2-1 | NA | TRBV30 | CAWILTSGGSGEQFF
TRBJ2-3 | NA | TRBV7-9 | CASSLVTGATDTQYF
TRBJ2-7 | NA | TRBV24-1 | CATSDPQGAREQYF
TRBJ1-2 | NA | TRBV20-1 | CSSDSISYGYTF
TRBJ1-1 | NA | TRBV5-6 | CASSLGQVGTEAFF
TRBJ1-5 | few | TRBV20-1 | CSARDTGAVNQPQHF
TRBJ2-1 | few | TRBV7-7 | CASSPVLGSYNEQFF
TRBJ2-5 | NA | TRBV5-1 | CASSRGTSQLQETQYF
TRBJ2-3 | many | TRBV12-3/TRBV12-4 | CASSSGAGTDTQYF
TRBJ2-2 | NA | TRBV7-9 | CASSRVGANTGELFF
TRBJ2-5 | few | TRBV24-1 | CATSDRGALPGRTAQTQYF
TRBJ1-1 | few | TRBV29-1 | CSVEERVLADTEAFF